Below, 28 T cell receptor beta chains from the same sample are listed, as sequenced in a study of early T cells in non-severe SARS-CoV-2 infection. A single record per CDR3 protein comes from TCRdb applying MiXCR to the 5' RACE reads. The table lists almost 85,000 distinct CDR3 sequences, 12% of them singletons. The source material was whole blood. The source of these receptors is an adult who was a healthcare worker with PCR-confirmed SARS-CoV-2 infection or an uninfected control (not recorded which).

This clonotype was detected a few times. V is TRBV29-1 and J is TRBJ2-2, with unresolved D. V lost 5 bases and J 3 bases, leaving 7 bases between the germline ends. Germline-derived CDR1 and CDR2 are SQVTM and ANQGSEA. This CDR3 contains 12 residues. The DNA for the CDR3 is TGCAGCGTTCTACCGGACACCGGGGAGCTGTTTTTT. Protein product: CSVLPDTGELFF.

This clonotype has more than one count but fewer than ten. V usage is TRBV29-1 and J usage is TRBJ2-7; D may match TRBD1 or TRBD2 (5 bases each). Deletions cut 6 bases from V and 4 bases from J, with 13 bases between. The germline gives CDR1 SQVTM, CDR2 ANQGSEA. This CDR3 has 12 residues. The CDR3 bases are TGCAGCGTAAACATCGGGACGTACGAGCAGTACTTC. Encoded protein: CSVNIGTYEQYF.

This clonotype was recorded only once. The chain recombines TRBV7-9 with TRBJ1-3; 7 bases match TRBD1. V lost 6 bases to trimming and J lost 0 bases; unmatched junction nucleotides: 8. The germline V gene has CDR1 SEHNR and CDR2 FQNEAQ (reference sequence). CDR3 size: 16 residues. CDR3 region: CASRPNDRVSGNTIYF. The DNA of the CDR3 is TGTGCCAGCAGACCAAATGACAGGGTCTCTGGAAACACCATATATTTT.

This clonotype showed up many times. The chain joins TRBV6-6 to TRBJ2-3; 7 bases map to TRBD2. The trim removed 0 bases at V and 3 bases at J, leaving 6 bases unmatched. The CDR3 loop spans 16 amino acids. Germline V gives CDR1 MNHNY, CDR2 SVGAGI (reference sequence). CDR3 bases: TGTGCCAGCAGTTACTCGCGGCTAGCGGCTACAGATACGCAGTATTTT. This codes for CASSYSRLAATDTQYF.

This clonotype was observed a handful of times. The chain is built from TRBV29-1 and TRBJ2-3; a weak D match, TRBD2 (5 bases). The germline CDR1 and CDR2 sequences are SQVTM and ANQGSEA. V lost 4 bases to trimming and J lost 2 bases, with 16 bases between them. The length of the CDR3 is 15 residues. CDR3 protein: CSVAPGSTTTDTQYF. CDR3 nucleotide sequence: TGCAGCGTTGCACCGGGGTCTACTACCACAGATACGCAGTATTTT.

This clonotype came up a few times. The chain couples TRBV18 to TRBJ1-1; TRBD1 is a possible D gene (5 bases). Trimming pared 3 bases from V and 8 bases from J, leaving 10 bases between. CDR3 size: 12 residues. The germline V gene encodes CDR1 KGHSH and CDR2 LQKENI. The CDR3 is CASSPGGIEAFF. The CDR3 coding sequence is TGTGCCAGCTCACCGGGGGGAATCGAAGCTTTCTTT.

This clonotype was counted many times. The V and J genes are TRBV10-3 and TRBJ2-2; either TRBD1 or TRBD2 may supply D (5 bases each). CDR3 length: 13 residues. Trimming left V 10 bases short and J 3 bases short, with 12 bases between. Per germline, CDR1 ENHRY and CDR2 SYGVKD. The CDR3 protein is CASSGTDTGELFF. CDR3 bases: TGTGCCAGCTCCGGGACGGACACCGGGGAGCTGTTTTTT.

This clonotype was recorded a few times. The chain employs TRBV24-1 and TRBJ2-7; D remains ambiguous. Trimming took 7 bases from V and 0 from J, leaving 15 bases between them. Looked up from germline, CDR1 is KGHDR and CDR2 is SFDVKD. The CDR3 runs 15 residues. The CDR3 here is CATSPMPLGSYEQYF. In nucleotides, the CDR3 is TGTGCCACCAGCCCGATGCCCTTAGGCTCCTACGAGCAGTACTTC.

This clonotype was counted at least ten times. V and J are TRBV6-1 and TRBJ2-4, with D possibly called TRBD1 or TRBD2 (5 bases each). The germline V gene has CDR1 MNHNS and CDR2 SASEGT. The CDR3 loop spans 14 amino acids. The V end lost 7 bases, the J end lost 15 bases, and 25 bases lay between the germline ends. This CDR3 is CASILNRDAIIRYF. In nucleotides, the CDR3 is TGTGCCAGCATCCTTAACCGGGACGCGATTATAAGGTACTTC.

This clonotype was counted at least ten times. J is TRBJ1-2 and V is TRBV12-3 or TRBV12-4; TRBD1 might be the D (5 bases). The CDR3 length is 13 residues. V was cut by 3 bases and J by 7 bases, with 12 bases left in between. The CDR3 here is CASSLEGHSGYTF. CDR3 DNA: TGTGCCAGCAGTTTGGAGGGGCACTCTGGCTACACCTTC.

This clonotype was counted only a few times. This chain links TRBV11-2 with TRBJ2-2; the match to TRBD1 covers 7 bases. This CDR3 contains 15 residues. Looked up from germline, CDR1 is SGHAT and CDR2 is FQNNGV. V lost 0 bases to trimming and J lost 7 bases; unmatched junction nucleotides: 5. The CDR3 region has the DNA TGTGCCAGCAGCTTAGACATACAGGGGCACGGGGAGCTGTTTTTT. This translates into CASSLDIQGHGELFF.

This clonotype was seen repeatedly, ten times or more. V usage is TRBV29-1 and J usage is TRBJ1-1; D is unclear. Germline V gene sequence: CDR1 SQVTM, CDR2 ANQGSEA. Trimming stripped 7 bases from V and 1 base from J, with 10 bases between. This CDR3 is 12 amino acids long. DNA for the CDR3: TGCAGCGCTGGGCGGGGGAACACTGAAGCTTTCTTT. Its protein product is CSAGRGNTEAFF.

This clonotype was counted only a few times. The V and J genes are TRBV10-3 and TRBJ2-7; 7 bases fit TRBD1. CDR3 length equals 13 residues. Germline trimming cut 10 bases from V and 6 bases from J; bases unmatched to any gene: 12. Germline CDR1 ENHRY, CDR2 SYGVKD. The CDR3 DNA is TGTGCCACGACAGAGAACACAGGGGCCGAGCAGTACTTC. Translating gives CATTENTGAEQYF.

This chain joins TRBV5-1 and TRBJ1-6, with D maybe TRBD1 (6 bases). This CDR3 contains 17 residues. The germline CDR1 and CDR2 sequences are SGHRS and YFSETQ. The V and J ends lost 0 bases and 0 bases respectively, with 10 bases between them. The CDR3 DNA sequence: TGCGCCAGCAGCTTGGAGGGGGTGAGCTCCTATAATTCACCCCTCCACTTT. This codes for CASSLEGVSSYNSPLHF.

This clonotype occurred a few times. The chain couples TRBV19 to TRBJ2-7, with 8 bases fitting TRBD1. This CDR3 contains 16 residues. Germline V gene sequence: CDR1 LNHDA, CDR2 SQIVND (reference sequence). J lost 2 bases, V lost 5 bases, and 11 bases had no gene match. The DNA of the CDR3 is TGTGCCAGTAGTCTCTTCCAGGGGGCTATCCCCTACGAGCAGTACTTC. Translated: CASSLFQGAIPYEQYF.

This clonotype appeared a few times. The CDR3 end shows no conserved phenylalanine or tryptophan, and so a read error is likely. The rearrangement joins TRBV29-1 to TRBJ2-7; 8 bases line up with TRBD1. The CDR3 sequence is 14 residues long. With V trimmed by 6 bases and J by 5 bases, 12 bases remained unmatched. Germline CDR1 and CDR2: SQVTM and ANQGSEA. The CDR3 region is CSVHGQGRGDEQYL. The CDR3 DNA reads TGCAGCGTCCACGGACAGGGTAGAGGTGACGAGCAGTACTTA.

In this sample, this clonotype turned up a few times. This chain connects TRBV6-6 to TRBJ1-5; TRBD1 matches at 7 bases. CDR3 size: 16 residues. Germline assignment: CDR1 MNHNY and CDR2 SVGAGI (reference sequence). The V segment lost 2 bases and the J segment 4 bases; nucleotides outside the gene matches: 8. The CDR3 DNA is TGTGCCAGCAGTTACGCGGGACAGAAACTTAATCAGCCCCAGCATTTT. It translates to CASSYAGQKLNQPQHF.

This clonotype was seen a handful of times. The V and J genes are TRBV3-1 and TRBJ1-5; D remains unclear. With 1 base removed from V and 0 bases from J, the gap between germline ends came to 4 bases. This CDR3 is 14 amino acids long. The germline CDR1 and CDR2 sequences are LGHDT and YNNKEL (reference sequence). The DNA for the CDR3 is TGTGCCAGCAGCCAAGCTCTTAGCAATCAGCCCCAGCATTTT. Translating gives CASSQALSNQPQHF.

There are a few counts of this clonotype. The chain employs TRBV3-1 and TRBJ2-1; unclear D gene. The germline V and J ends were trimmed by 4 bases and 3 bases, with 13 bases remaining between them. Germline CDR1 reads LGHDT; CDR2 reads YNNKEL (reference sequence). This CDR3 is built from 15 residues. The CDR3 is CASSLLARSYNEQFF. CDR3 DNA: TGTGCCAGCAGCCTATTGGCTCGGAGCTACAATGAGCAGTTCTTC.

There are many counts of this clonotype. The CDR3 protein is CASSESRGRLYGYTF. In nucleotides, the CDR3 is TGTGCCAGCAGTGAATCTAGGGGGAGGCTATATGGCTACACCTTC. The chain links TRBV25-1 to TRBJ1-2, with D possibly TRBD1 on 6 matching bases. Germline values: CDR1 MGHDK, CDR2 SYGVNS. Trimming left V 1 base short and J 5 bases short, with 14 bases between. The CDR3 contains 15 residues.

This clonotype appeared many times. The V call is TRBV18, the J call TRBJ2-7; D may be TRBD1 or TRBD2 (5 bases each). There are 15 residues in the CDR3. Trimming took 2 bases from V and 6 from J, leaving 17 bases between them. CDR1 KGHSH and CDR2 LQKENI come from the germline V gene. This CDR3 reads CASSPESGLFSEQYF. The CDR3, as DNA: TGTGCCAGCTCACCAGAATCGGGGCTTTTCTCCGAGCAGTACTTC.

This clonotype occurred once. The chain recombines TRBV5-5 with TRBJ2-7; no definite D call. From germline, CDR1 is SGHKS and CDR2 YYEKEE (reference sequence). The germline V and J ends were trimmed by 2 bases and 4 bases, with 7 bases remaining between them. The CDR3 is 12 amino acids. CDR3 DNA sequence: TGTGCCAGCAGCTTCCGAGAGTACGAGCAGTACTTC. Translation gives CASSFREYEQYF.

By its share, this clonotype is medium-sized. This chain connects TRBV6-5 to TRBJ2-2; 9 bases fit TRBD2. The CDR3 spans 15 residues. V was clipped by 0 bases and J by 7 bases; unmatched bases: 3. Germline V gene sequence: CDR1 MNHEY, CDR2 SVGAGI. The CDR3 DNA is TGTGCCAGCAGTTACTCGATTAGCGGGAGCGGGGAGCTGTTTTTT. This encodes CASSYSISGSGELFF.

The sample holds many counts of this clonotype. V and J are TRBV29-1 and TRBJ2-3; D is unresolved. CDR3 length: 11 amino acids. The V end was cut by 3 bases, the J end by 6 bases, with 7 bases between. Germline V gives CDR1 SQVTM, CDR2 ANQGSEA. Written as DNA, the CDR3 is TGCAGCGTTGATGGCTGGGATACGCAGTATTTT. This gives the protein CSVDGWDTQYF.

The chain uses TRBV2 and TRBJ1-4; D is unclear. The CDR3 is 17 residues long. Trimming took 0 bases from V and 3 from J, leaving 14 bases between them. CDR1 is SNHLY and CDR2 is FYNNEI in the germline V gene. The CDR3 sequence is CASSEAEPRVANEKLFF. The DNA of the CDR3 is TGTGCCAGCAGTGAAGCGGAGCCCCGGGTTGCTAATGAAAAACTGTTTTTT. The full variable domain, rest sourced from reference TRBV2 and TRBJ1-4, is EPEVTQTPSHQVTQMGQEVILRCVPISNHLYFYWYRQILGQKVEFLVSFYNNEISEKSEIFDDQFSVERPDGSNFTLKIRSTKLEDSAMYFCASSEAEPRVANEKLFFGSGTQLSVL.

This clonotype has ten or more counts. This chain joins TRBV20-1 and TRBJ2-1; weak D call: TRBD2 (5 bases). Trimming stripped 6 bases from V and 7 bases from J, with 19 bases between. Germline V gene lookup returns CDR1 DFQATT and CDR2 SNEGSKA (reference sequence). The CDR3 contains 14 residues. CDR3 sequence: CSAPRGGSFNEQFF. The CDR3 nucleotides are TGCAGTGCACCGCGAGGTGGGAGTTTTAATGAGCAGTTCTTC.

The chain joins TRBV11-2 to TRBJ2-5; tentatively, D is TRBD2 (7 bases). Germline-derived CDR1 and CDR2 are SGHAT and FQNNGV. V lost 4 bases, J lost 2 bases, and 14 bases lay in between. This CDR3 is built from 15 residues. In DNA form, the CDR3 reads TGTGCCAGCAGCTCCTGGGGGGGCACACAAGAGACCCAGTACTTC. Protein: CASSSWGGTQETQYF.

This clonotype appeared many times. The CDR3, as DNA: TGTGCCAGCTCACCCTCCGGGACAGGGATTTACGAGCAGTACTTC. It translates to CASSPSGTGIYEQYF. The J gene is TRBJ2-7, the V gene TRBV18; 9 nucleotides line up with TRBD1. The germline CDR1 and CDR2 sequences are KGHSH and LQKENI. Losses at the gene ends were 3 bases for V and 4 bases for J; bases not matched to a gene: 7. This CDR3 region has 15 residues.